Sequencing of this T cell receptor beta chain was carried out in a study of shared clonotypes between healthy human individuals. Findings and caveats of the study: A handful of donors showed sharing of approximately 4.7% of naive CD4 clonotypes.

The CDR3 contains 14 residues. In germline, CDR1 is SGHDT, CDR2 YYEEEE. V lost 5 bases and J 3 bases, leaving 15 bases between the germline ends. Comments on this clone: Antigen unknown.

Around 32,000 T cell genomes, or about 200 ng DNA, went into the sorted-subset replicate PCRs. Original processing notes: Because ImmunoSEQ provided only junction sequences with no quality scores, the filtering differed. The method was immunoSEQ multiplex PCR; TCRdb's version includes in-frame clones alone and lacks a portion of them. V and J calls and clone size come straight from that table; D and trimming were deduced from the DNA. The table records more than 400,000 clones, roughly 95% of them present only once. Sequencing was carried out using naive CD4+ T cells sorted from blood. This sample's subset: CD45RA+ positively selected. The V call is TRBV5-6, the J call TRBJ2-7, with D perhaps matching TRBD1 or TRBD2 (6 bases each). The sequence came from a woman under 40 in good health. The CDR3 region is CASRTRGASYEQYF. CDR3 bases: TGTGCCAGCAGGACAAGGGGGGCTAGCTACGAGCAGTACTTC. Filled out from reference TRBV5-6 and TRBJ2-7, the complete variable domain reads DAGVTQSPTHLIKTRGQQVTLRCSPKSGHDTVSWYQQALGQGPQFIFQYYEEEERQRGNFPDRFSGHQFPNYSSELNVNALLLGDSALYLCASRTRGASYEQYFGPGTRLTVT.